The 2 T cell receptor beta chains below come from one sample, sequenced in a study of patients and donors after allogeneic stem cell transplantation. TCRdb redid the calling of the RT-PCR reads with MiXCR, one entry per CDR3 protein. The data hold 200,000 to 250,000 distinct CDR3 sequences, with roughly 13% observed a single time. Sample: blood, either unsorted or a sorted T cell fraction (not recorded which). These receptors were taken from a human donor who was either an allogeneic HSCT recipient or a stem cell or donor lymphocyte infusion donor (not recorded which). It is not recorded whose cells these are; they may come from a transplant donor.

This clonotype was observed a handful of times. This chain's CDR3 is CASSYETGKSYEQYF. The CDR3 DNA reads as TGTGCCAGCAGTTACGAGACAGGGAAGTCCTACGAGCAGTACTTC. The rearrangement links TRBV6-2 or TRBV6-3 to TRBJ2-7, with 7 bases identical to TRBD1. CDR1 is MNHEY and CDR2 is SVGEGT in the germline V gene. This CDR3 is 15 amino acids long. Trimming took 2 bases from V and 1 from J; bases not matched to a gene: 5.

This clonotype was seen a handful of times. The V call is TRBV18, the J call TRBJ1-1, with D hard to call. The CDR3 is made up of 12 amino acids. CDR1 is KGHSH and CDR2 is LQKENI in the germline V gene. Trimming left V 4 bases short and J 4 bases short, with 7 bases between. CDR3 coding DNA: TGTGCCAGCTCACTAGTTGTCACTGAAGCTTTCTTT. It is translated as CASSLVVTEAFF.